Listed below are T cell receptor beta chains from one sample, sequenced in a study of T cells after posttransplantation cyclophosphamide. TCRdb's table, derived via immunoSEQ multiplex PCR, lists solely in-frame clones and lacks some. The table lists some 2,500 clones, more than 65% of them singletons. Material for sequencing was PBMCs. The origin of the receptors is a man aged 30 to 39 with a blood cancer, CMV-positive, and with a related stem cell donor. CDR3s include the opening cysteine and the closing phenylalanine or tryptophan. The D gene is left open where the match is weak. Clone size is not always given. Where it is, it says once, few, many or a class for expanded clones.

TRBV9	.	.	TRBJ2-1	TGTGCCAGCAGCGCGGACCGGGGGTCACGAAATCGCAATGAGCAGTTCTTC	CASSADRGSRNRNEQFF
TRBV2	TRBD2	.	TRBJ2-7	TGTGCCAGCAGTGATCTAGCGGCCTCCTACGAGCAGTACTTC	CASSDLAASYEQYF
TRBV28	.	.	TRBJ1-2	TGTGCCAGCAGAGAGTATGGCTACACCTTC	CASREYGYTF
TRBV7-9	.	.	TRBJ1-1	TGTGCCAGCAGCGCATTGGGGGGGAACACTGAAGCTTTCTTT	CASSALGGNTEAFF
TRBV4-3	.	.	TRBJ2-5	TGCGCCAGCAGCCAAGAATGGGCGGGGGAGACCCAGTACTTC	CASSQEWAGETQYF
TRBV7-2	TRBD2	.	TRBJ2-2	TGTGCCAGCAGCTTAGCTCTGAGTAGCGGGAGCACCGGGGAGCTGTTTTTT	CASSLALSSGSTGELFF
TRBV7-9	.	.	TRBJ1-2	TGTGCCAGCAGCCAACTTCAGGGTCGAGCTAACTATGGCTACACCTTC	CASSQLQGRANYGYTF
TRBV5-4	.	.	TRBJ1-6	TGTGCCAGCAGCTTCCCGGACAGTTATTCACCCCTCCACTTT	CASSFPDSYSPLHF
TRBV2	.	.	TRBJ2-5	TGTGCCGGAGGGGGCGGGAACTCCCACGAGACCCAGTACTTC	CAGGGGNSHETQYF
TRBV6-5	TRBD1	.	TRBJ1-5	TGTGCCAGCAGTCCAGGACAGGGGGGACAGCCCCAGCATTTT	CASSPGQGGQPQHF
TRBV27	.	.	TRBJ2-5	TGTGCCAGCAGTTTTAGGGGCAGGGCAGAGACCCAGTACTTC	CASSFRGRAETQYF
TRBV4-1	TRBD1	.	TRBJ2-7	TGCGCCAGCAGCCATCCGGACAGGGCCTACGAGCAGTACTTC	CASSHPDRAYEQYF
TRBV15	.	.	TRBJ1-2	TGTGCCACCGCAGGGGCAGGGACGGAGATGGGCTACACCTTC	CATAGAGTEMGYTF
TRBV7-2	.	.	TRBJ2-2	TGTGCCAGCAGCCCGTGGCCAGCCGGGGAGCTGTTTTTT	CASSPWPAGELFF
TRBV6-5	TRBD1	.	TRBJ2-7	TGTGCCAGCAGGGGGACAGGGGTCGCCGAGCAGTACTTC	CASRGTGVAEQYF
TRBV19	TRBD2	once	TRBJ2-5	TGTGCCAGTAGTGTATCTCAGCGGGGGGGTCTTAAGACCCAGTACTTC	CASSVSQRGGLKTQYF